The clone carrying this T cell receptor (beta chain) appeared a few times. What it binds is not known. This sample stems from a study of beta chain features in type 1 diabetes. For the study at large: In age, gender and cell yields, patients were similar to healthy donors.

The entirety of the isolated RNA underwent reverse transcription, so expressed TCRB transcripts were sequenced. Around 3.9 million reads on average were seen across naive, central memory and regulatory T cell samples. Sequenced by immunoSEQ multiplex PCR; TCRdb stores in-frame clones only, minus some. The sample includes 680,000 or so clones, around 16% of them seen just once. Each of the CD4+ naive, central memory, regulatory and stem cell-like memory populations was sorted via CD45RO/CCR7/CD25/CD127/CD95/CD27. Germline lookup yields CDR1 SEHNR and CDR2 FQNEAQ (reference sequence). This CDR3 is 15 amino acids long. V lost 2 bases and J 3 bases, leaving 11 bases between the germline ends. General observations from the study: High TCR expression in some cells could lead to their over-representation in cDNA sequencing.

The receptor was derived from a man between 18 and 35 years old in good health. Sample: naive CD4+ T cells from blood. The chain carries TRBV7-9 and TRBJ1-3, with D uncertain. The CDR3 reads CASSLFGVGGNTIYF. As DNA, the CDR3 is TGTGCCAGCAGCTTATTCGGGGTTGGTGGAAACACCATATATTTT.